The present TCR beta chain was sequenced within a study of blood T cell repertoires in COVID-19. Turning to the study itself: The cDNA or gDNA used as material had been derived from T cells, B-cell-depleted T cells, or PBMCs.

Assay: immunoSEQ multiplex PCR; the TCRdb copy retains only in-frame clones and omits some. The sample has some 270,000 clones, about 80% seen once. Participants had their cohort set by participant-reported clinical history. Cohort 3 recovered donors had two negative PCRs, clearance, or symptom resolution. This TCR came from a man between 50 and 59 years old who had recovered from COVID-19. Sample: PBMCs or T cells enriched from blood (not recorded which).

The CDR3: CASSYTTGTGFYNEQFF. The CDR3, as DNA: TGTGCCAGCAGTTATACCACCGGGACAGGGTTCTACAATGAGCAGTTCTTC. The genes are TRBV28 and TRBJ2-1; 9 nucleotides agree with TRBD1. The V segment lost 4 bases and the J segment 3 bases; nucleotides outside the gene matches: 10. Germline V gives CDR1 MDHEN, CDR2 SYDVKM. This CDR3 comprises 17 residues.